The entry that follows covers one TCR beta chain sequence. Germline values: CDR1 SGHNT, CDR2 YENEEA. The CDR3 length is 11 residues. V was shortened by 4 bases and J by 6 bases, with 6 bases between the two germline ends. The entry originates in a study of graft-versus-host responses after intestinal transplantation. Intraepithelial and lamina propria lymphocytes were isolated from graft specimens. Assay used: immunoSEQ multiplex PCR; TCRdb lists only in-frame clones, some missing. The sample contains around 35,000 clones, around 90% of which appear only once. The input for sequencing was ileum tissue, taken 200 to 210 days after intestinal transplant. The sequence derives from a human patient who received an intestinal transplant, so some T cells may come from the graft donor. The V and J genes are TRBV11-3 and TRBJ1-2; D is uncertain. For the CDR3, the DNA is TGTGCCAGCAGCTCCCCTGATGGCTACACCTTC. This encodes CASSSPDGYTF.